This T cell receptor (beta chain) was identified in a study of blood T cell repertoires in COVID-19. Across the study: Italy, Spain and the United States were the sources of the convalescent and acute COVID-19 samples.

V shed 5 bases, J shed 4 bases, and the junction held 3 bases outside the gene matches. The CDR3 contains 13 residues. Germline assignment: CDR1 SGHTA and CDR2 FQGNSA. In the original processing: Reference gene primer amplification gave estimated nucleated cell counts. Repertoires were generated with immunoSEQ multiplex PCR, while TCRdb's copy carries only in-frame clones and drops some. V, J and clone size were drawn from that table, and D and trimming were deduced from the DNA. Of over 200,000 clones listed, 70% to 90% are singletons. Cohort assignment relied on participant-reported clinical history. Before being deemed recovered, Cohort 3 donors had two negative PCRs, clearance, or symptom resolution.

This chain joins TRBV7-2 and TRBJ2-7; 9 bases match TRBD1. The sample consisted of PBMCs or T cells enriched from blood (not recorded which). This clonotype was obtained from a woman in her fifties or sixties who had recovered from COVID-19. The CDR3 region has the DNA TGTGCCAGCAGCCCGACAGGGGGGTACGAGCAGTACTTC. The encoded protein is CASSPTGGYEQYF.